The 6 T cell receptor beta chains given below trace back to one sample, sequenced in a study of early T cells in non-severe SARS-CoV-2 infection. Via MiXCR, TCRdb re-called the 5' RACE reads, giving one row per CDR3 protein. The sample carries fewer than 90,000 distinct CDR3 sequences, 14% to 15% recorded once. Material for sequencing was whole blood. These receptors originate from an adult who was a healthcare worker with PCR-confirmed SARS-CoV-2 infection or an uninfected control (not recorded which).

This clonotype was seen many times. CDR3 protein: CASSLGQIMNTEAFF. CDR3 coding DNA: TGCGCCAGCAGCTTGGGACAGATCATGAACACTGAAGCTTTCTTT. This chain links TRBV5-1 with TRBJ1-1, with a weak D call TRBD1 (5 bases). CDR1 is SGHRS and CDR2 is YFSETQ in the germline V gene. With 0 bases removed from V and 0 bases from J, the gap between germline ends came to 9 bases. CDR3 length: 15 amino acids.

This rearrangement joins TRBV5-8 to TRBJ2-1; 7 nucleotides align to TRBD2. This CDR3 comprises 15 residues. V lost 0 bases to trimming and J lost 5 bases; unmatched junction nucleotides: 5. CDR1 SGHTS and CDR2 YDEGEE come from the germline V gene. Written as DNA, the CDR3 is TGTGCCAGCAGCTTGGCCGAGCGGGGCGACAATGAGCAGTTCTTC. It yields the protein CASSLAERGDNEQFF.

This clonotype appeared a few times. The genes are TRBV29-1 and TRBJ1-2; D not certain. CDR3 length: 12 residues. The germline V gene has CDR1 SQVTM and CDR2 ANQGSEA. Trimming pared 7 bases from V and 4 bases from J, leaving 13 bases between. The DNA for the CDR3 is TGCAGCGGTTTTAACAACGGCTATGGCTACACCTTC. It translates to CSGFNNGYGYTF.

CDR3 nucleotides: TGTGCCGCCAGGGGAGTGAGTATGAACACTGAAGCTTTCTTT. As protein: CAARGVSMNTEAFF. The V call is TRBV28, the J call TRBJ1-1; weak D call: TRBD1 (6 bases). CDR1 and CDR2 (germline): MDHEN, SYDVKM. The CDR3 has 14 residues. The germline V and J ends were trimmed by 11 bases and 0 bases, with 16 bases remaining between them.

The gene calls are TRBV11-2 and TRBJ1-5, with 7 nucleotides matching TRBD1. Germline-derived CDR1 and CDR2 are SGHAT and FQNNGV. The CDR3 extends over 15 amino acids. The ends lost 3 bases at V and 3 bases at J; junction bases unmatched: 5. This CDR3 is CASSLSRGPNQPQHF. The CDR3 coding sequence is TGTGCCAGCAGCTTGTCTAGGGGGCCCAATCAGCCCCAGCATTTT.

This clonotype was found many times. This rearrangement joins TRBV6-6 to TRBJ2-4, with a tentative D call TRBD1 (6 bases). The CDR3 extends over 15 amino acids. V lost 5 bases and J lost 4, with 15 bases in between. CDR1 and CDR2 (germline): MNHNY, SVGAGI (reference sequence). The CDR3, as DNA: TGTGCCAGCAGTCAAACACAGGGACCAAAAAACATTCAGTACTTC. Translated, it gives CASSQTQGPKNIQYF.